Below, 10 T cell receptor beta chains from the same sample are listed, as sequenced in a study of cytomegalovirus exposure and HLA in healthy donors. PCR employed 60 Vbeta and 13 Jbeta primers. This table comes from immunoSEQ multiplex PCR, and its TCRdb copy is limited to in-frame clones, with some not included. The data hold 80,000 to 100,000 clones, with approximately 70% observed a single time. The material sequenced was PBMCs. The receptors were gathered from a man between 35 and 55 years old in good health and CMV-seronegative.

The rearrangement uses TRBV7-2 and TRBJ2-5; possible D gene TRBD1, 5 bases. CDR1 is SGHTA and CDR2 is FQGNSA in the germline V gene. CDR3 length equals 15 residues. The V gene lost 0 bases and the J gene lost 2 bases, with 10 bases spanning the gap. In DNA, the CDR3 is TGTGCCAGCAGCTTAGCCAGAAACAGGCAAGAGACCCAGTACTTC. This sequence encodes CASSLARNRQETQYF.

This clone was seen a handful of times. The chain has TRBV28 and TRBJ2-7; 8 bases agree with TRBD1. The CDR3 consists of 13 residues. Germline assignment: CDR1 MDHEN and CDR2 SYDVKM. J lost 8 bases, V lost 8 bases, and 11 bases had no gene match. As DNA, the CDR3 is TGTGCCAGCTGGCCAGGGGGCGGTGGTAAGCAGTACTTC. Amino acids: CASWPGGGGKQYF. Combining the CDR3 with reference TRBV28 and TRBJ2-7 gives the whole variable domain DVKVTQSSRYLVKRTGEKVFLECVQDMDHENMFWYRQDPGLGLRLIYFSYDVKMKEKGDIPEGYSVSREKKERFSLILESASTNQTSMYLCASWPGGGGKQYFGPGTRLTVT.

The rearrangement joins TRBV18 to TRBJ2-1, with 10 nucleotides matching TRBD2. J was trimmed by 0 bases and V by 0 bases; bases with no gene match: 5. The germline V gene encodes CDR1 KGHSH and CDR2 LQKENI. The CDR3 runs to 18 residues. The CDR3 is CASSPPVAGGLSYNEQFF. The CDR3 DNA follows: TGTGCCAGCTCACCACCGGTAGCGGGGGGCCTCTCCTACAATGAGCAGTTCTTC.

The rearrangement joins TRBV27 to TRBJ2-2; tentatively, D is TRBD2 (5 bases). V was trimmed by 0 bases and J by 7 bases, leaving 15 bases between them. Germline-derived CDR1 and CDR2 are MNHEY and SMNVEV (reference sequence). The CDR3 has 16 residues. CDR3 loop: CASSLSGFRDRGELFF. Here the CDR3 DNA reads TGTGCCAGCAGTTTATCGGGATTCCGGGATCGCGGGGAGCTGTTTTTT.

CDR3 in amino acids: CASSTRAGTSSVEQYF. The CDR3, as DNA: TGTGCCAGCAGCACCCGCGCCGGGACTAGCTCGGTTGAGCAGTACTTC. The gene calls are TRBV7-8 and TRBJ2-7; TRBD2 agrees at 9 bases. V lost 5 bases to trimming and J lost 7 bases; unmatched junction nucleotides: 15. This CDR3 has 16 amino acids. Germline assignment: CDR1 SGHVS and CDR2 FQNEAQ.

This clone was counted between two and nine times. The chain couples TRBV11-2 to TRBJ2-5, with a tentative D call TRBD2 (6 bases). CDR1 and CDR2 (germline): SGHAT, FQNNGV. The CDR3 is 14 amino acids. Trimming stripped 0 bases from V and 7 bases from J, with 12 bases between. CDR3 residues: CASSLEGGWGTQYF. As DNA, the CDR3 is TGTGCCAGCAGCTTAGAAGGAGGGTGGGGGACCCAGTACTTC.

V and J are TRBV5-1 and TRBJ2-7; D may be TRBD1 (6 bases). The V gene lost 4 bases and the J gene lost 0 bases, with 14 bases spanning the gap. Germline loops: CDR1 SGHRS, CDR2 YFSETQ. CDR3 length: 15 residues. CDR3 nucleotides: TGCGCCAGCAGCCTCAGGGGCGCTAGCTCCTACGAGCAGTACTTC. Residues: CASSLRGASSYEQYF.

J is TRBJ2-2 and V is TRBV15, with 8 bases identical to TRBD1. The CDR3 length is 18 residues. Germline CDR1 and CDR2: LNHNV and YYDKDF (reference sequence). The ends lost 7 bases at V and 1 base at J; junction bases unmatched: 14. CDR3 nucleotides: TGTGCCACCAAGTCAGGGGGCACCGGCGTCATGAACACCGGGGAGCTGTTTTTT. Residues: CATKSGGTGVMNTGELFF.

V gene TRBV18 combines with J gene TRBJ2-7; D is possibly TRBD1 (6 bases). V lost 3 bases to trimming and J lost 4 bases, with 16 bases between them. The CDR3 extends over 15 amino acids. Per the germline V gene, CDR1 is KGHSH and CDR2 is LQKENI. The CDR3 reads CASSPTGGAGYEQYF. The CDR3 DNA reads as TGTGCCAGCTCACCTACTGGGGGCGCTGGTTACGAGCAGTACTTC.

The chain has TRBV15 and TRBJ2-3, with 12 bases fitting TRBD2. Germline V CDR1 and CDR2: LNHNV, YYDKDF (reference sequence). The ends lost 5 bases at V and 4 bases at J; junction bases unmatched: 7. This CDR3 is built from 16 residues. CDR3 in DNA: TGTGCCACCAGCCGCCGGCTAGCGGGGGGGCCAGATACGCAGTATTTT. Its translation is CATSRRLAGGPDTQYF.